This T cell receptor beta chain was recovered during a study of Ad26.COV2.S vaccination and SARS-CoV-2 variants. Study-level points and caveats: Non-spike TCR breadth showed similarity between vaccine and placebo recipients.

The treatment: some 20 received Ad26.COV2.S at low or high dose, single or two shots; about 5 received placebo; per-sample allocation not given. Day 63 following the first vaccine or placebo injection was when the samples were taken. An adult donor aged 18-55 years was enrolled in Boston. Germline CDR1 and CDR2: SEHNR and FQNEAQ (reference sequence). V dropped 1 base and J dropped 1 base, with 10 bases sitting between them. The CDR3 loop spans 15 amino acids. TCRdb's table, derived via immunoSEQ multiplex PCR, lists solely in-frame clones and lacks some. In the table there are hundreds of thousands of clones, roughly 90% of which are singletons. Remarks on this clone: Its antigen is currently unknown. The same CDR3 also results from other DNA sequences found in this sample.

This receptor was taken from a person between 18 and 65 years old who received the Ad26.COV2.S COVID-19 vaccine or a placebo. Specimen: peripheral blood, collected in a trial of Ad26.COV2.S vaccine versus placebo. The chain links TRBV7-9 to TRBJ1-1; D gene uncertain. The CDR3, as DNA: TGTGCCAGCAGCTTAGGACAAGGTGGGAACACTGAAGCTTTCTTT. Translating it yields CASSLGQGGNTEAFF.